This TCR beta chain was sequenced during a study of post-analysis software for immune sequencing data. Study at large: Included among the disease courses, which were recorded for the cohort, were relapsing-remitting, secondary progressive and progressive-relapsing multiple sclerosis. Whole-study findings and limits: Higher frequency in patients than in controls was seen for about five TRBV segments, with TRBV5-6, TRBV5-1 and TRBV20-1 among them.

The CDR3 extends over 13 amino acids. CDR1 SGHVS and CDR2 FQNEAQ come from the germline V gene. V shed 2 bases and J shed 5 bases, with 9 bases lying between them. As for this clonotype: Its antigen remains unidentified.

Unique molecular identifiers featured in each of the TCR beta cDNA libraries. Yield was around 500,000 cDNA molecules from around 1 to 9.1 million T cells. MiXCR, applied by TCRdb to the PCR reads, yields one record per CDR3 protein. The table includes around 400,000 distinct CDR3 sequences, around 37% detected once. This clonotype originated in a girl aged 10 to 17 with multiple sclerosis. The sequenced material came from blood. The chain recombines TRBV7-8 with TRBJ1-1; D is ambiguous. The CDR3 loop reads CASSLLPKTEAFF. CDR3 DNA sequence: TGTGCCAGCAGCTTATTACCGAAGACTGAAGCTTTCTTT. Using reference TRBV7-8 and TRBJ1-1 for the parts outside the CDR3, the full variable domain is GAGVSQSPRYKVAKRGQDVALRCDPISGHVSLFWYQQALGQGPEFLTYFQNEAQLDKSGLPSDRFFAERPEGSVSTLKIQRTQQEDSAVYLCASSLLPKTEAFFGQGTRLTVV.